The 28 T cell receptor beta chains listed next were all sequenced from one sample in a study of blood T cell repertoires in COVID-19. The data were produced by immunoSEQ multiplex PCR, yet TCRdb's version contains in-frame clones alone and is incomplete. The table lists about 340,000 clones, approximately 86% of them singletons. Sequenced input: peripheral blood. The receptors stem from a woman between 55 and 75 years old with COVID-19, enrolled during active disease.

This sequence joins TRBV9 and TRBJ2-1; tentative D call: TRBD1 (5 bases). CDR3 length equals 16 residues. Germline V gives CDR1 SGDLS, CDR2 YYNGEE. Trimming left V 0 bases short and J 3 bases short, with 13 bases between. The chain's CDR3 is CASSVGTGNYYNEQFF. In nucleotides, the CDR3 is TGTGCCAGCAGCGTAGGAACAGGTAATTACTACAATGAGCAGTTCTTC.

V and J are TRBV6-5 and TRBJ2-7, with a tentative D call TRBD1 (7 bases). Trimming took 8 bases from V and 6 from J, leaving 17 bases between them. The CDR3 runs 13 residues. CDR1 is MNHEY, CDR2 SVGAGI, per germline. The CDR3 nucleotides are TGTGCCAGCGGCCAGGGGGGCGGAGGCGAGCAGTACTTC. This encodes CASGQGGGGEQYF.

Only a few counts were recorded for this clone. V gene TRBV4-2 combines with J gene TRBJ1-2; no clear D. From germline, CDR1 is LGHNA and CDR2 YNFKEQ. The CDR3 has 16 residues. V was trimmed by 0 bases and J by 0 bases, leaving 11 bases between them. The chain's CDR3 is CASSQDNRGSNYGYTF. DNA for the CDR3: TGTGCCAGCAGCCAAGATAATAGAGGATCTAACTATGGCTACACCTTC.

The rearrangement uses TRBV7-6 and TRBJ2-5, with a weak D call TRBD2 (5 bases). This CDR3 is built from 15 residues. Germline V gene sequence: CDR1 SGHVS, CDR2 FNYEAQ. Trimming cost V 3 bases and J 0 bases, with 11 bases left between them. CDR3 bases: TGTGCCAGCAGCTTGCTCCCCGGGGACCAAGAGACCCAGTACTTC. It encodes CASSLLPGDQETQYF.

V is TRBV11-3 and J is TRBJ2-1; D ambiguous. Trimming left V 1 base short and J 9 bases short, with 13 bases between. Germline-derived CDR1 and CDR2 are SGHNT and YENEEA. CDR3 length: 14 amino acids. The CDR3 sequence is CASSLGQSSAEQFF. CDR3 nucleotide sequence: TGTGCCAGCAGCTTAGGGCAGTCCTCTGCTGAGCAGTTCTTC.

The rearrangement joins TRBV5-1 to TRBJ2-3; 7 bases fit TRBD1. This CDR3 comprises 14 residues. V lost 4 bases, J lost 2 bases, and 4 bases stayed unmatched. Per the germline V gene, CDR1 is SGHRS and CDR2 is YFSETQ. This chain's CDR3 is CASSPDRPTDTQYF. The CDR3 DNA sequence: TGCGCCAGCAGCCCGGACAGGCCCACAGATACGCAGTATTTT.

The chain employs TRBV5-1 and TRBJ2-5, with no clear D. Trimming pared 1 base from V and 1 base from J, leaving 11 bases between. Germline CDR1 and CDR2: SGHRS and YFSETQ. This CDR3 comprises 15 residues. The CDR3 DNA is TGCGCCAGCAGCTTGTGGCAGGTTTCCCAAGAGACCCAGTACTTC. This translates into CASSLWQVSQETQYF.

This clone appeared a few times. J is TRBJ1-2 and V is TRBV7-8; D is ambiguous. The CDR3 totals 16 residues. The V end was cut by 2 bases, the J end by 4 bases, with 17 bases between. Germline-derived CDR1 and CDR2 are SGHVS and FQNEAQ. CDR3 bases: TGTGCCAGCAGCTTACTAAGAGCTGGGCCGGCCTATGGCTACACCTTC. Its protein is CASSLLRAGPAYGYTF.

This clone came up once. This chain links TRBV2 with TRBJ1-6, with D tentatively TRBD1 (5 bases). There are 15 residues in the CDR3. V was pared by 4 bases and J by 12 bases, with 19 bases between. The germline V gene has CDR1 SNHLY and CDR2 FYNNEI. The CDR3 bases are TGTGCCAGCAGTGTTTTATTAGGGGACTTGTTACCCCTCCACTTT. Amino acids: CASSVLLGDLLPLHF.

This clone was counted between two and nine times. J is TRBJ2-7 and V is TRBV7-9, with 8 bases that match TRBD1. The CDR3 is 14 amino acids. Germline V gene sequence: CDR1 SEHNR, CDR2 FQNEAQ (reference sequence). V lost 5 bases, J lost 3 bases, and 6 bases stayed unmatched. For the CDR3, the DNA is TGTGCCAGCAGCCCCGACAGGGGTATCTACGAGCAGTACTTC. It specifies CASSPDRGIYEQYF.

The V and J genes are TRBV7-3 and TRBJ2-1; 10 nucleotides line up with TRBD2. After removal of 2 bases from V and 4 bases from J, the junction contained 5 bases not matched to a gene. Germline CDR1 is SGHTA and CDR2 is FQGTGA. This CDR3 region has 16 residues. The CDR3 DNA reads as TGTGCCAGCAGCTTATTAGCGGGGGGAACATACAATGAGCAGTTCTTC. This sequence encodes CASSLLAGGTYNEQFF.

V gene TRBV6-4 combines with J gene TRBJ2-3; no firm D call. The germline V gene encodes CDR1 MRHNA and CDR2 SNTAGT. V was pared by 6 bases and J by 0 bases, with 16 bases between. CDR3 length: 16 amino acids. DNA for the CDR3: TGTGCCAGCAGGATCGCTGACGGGTCTAGCACAGATACGCAGTATTTT. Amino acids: CASRIADGSSTDTQYF.

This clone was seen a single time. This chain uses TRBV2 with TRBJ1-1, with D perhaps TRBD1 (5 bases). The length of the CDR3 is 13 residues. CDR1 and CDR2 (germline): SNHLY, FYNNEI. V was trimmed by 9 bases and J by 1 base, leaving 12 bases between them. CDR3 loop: CARRGERNTEAFF. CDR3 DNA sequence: TGTGCCAGGCGGGGGGAGAGGAACACTGAAGCTTTCTTT.

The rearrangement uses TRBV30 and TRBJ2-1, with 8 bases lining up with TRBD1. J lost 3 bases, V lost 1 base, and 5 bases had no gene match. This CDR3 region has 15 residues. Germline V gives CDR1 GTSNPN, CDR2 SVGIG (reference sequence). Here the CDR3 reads CAWSEQGQGYNEQFF. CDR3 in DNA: TGTGCCTGGAGTGAGCAAGGACAGGGCTACAATGAGCAGTTCTTC.

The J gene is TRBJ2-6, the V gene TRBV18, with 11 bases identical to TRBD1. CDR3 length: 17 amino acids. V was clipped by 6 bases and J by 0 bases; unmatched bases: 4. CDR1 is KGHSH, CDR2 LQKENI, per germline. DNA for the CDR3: TGTGCCAGCTCTTTTGGGACAGGGGGCTCTGGGGCCAACGTCCTGACTTTC. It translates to CASSFGTGGSGANVLTF. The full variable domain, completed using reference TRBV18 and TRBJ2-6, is NAGVMQNPRHLVRRRGQEARLRCSPMKGHSHVYWYRQLPEEGLKFMVYLQKENIIDESGMPKERFSAEFPKEGPSILRIQQVVRGDSAAYFCASSFGTGGSGANVLTFGAGSRLTVL.

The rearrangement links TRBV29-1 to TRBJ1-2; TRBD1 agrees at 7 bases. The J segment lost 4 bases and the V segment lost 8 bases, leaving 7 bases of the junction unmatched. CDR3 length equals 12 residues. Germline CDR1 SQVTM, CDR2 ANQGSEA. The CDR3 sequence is CSSWTGGYGYTF. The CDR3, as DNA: TGCAGCTCCTGGACAGGCGGCTATGGCTACACCTTC.

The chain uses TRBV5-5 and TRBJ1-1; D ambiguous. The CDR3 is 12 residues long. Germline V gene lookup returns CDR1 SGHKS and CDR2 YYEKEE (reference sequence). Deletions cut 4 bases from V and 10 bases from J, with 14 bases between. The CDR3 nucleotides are TGTGCCAGCAGCCCCCTCACGGCAGGAGCTTTCTTT. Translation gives CASSPLTAGAFF.

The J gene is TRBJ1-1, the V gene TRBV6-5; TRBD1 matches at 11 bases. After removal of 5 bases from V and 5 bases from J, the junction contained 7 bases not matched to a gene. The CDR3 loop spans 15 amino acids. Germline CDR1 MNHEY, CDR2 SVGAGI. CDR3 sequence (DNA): TGTGCCAGCAGTAGGGGACAGGGGGAGAGAACTGAAGCTTTCTTT. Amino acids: CASSRGQGERTEAFF.

The CDR3 DNA sequence: TGTGCCAGCAGGTTTGCGGGGGGGCAGTCGGATACGCAGTATTTT. Translated: CASRFAGGQSDTQYF. The rearrangement links TRBV5-4 to TRBJ2-3; 9 positions match TRBD2. Germline-derived CDR1 and CDR2 are SGHNT and YYREEE (reference sequence). The CDR3 length is 15 residues. Trimming removed 5 bases from V and 6 bases from J; junction bases left unmatched: 10.

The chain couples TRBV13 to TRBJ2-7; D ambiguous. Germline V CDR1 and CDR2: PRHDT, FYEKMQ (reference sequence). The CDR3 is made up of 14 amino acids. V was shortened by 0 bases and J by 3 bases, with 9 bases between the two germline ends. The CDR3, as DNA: TGTGCCAGCAGCTTAGGACGGAGCCTCTACGAGCAGTACTTC. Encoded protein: CASSLGRSLYEQYF.

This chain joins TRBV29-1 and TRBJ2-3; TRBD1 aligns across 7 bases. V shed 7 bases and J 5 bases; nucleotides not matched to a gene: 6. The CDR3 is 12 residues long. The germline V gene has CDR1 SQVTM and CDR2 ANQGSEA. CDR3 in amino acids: CSADRQGDTQYF. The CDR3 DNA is TGCAGCGCCGACCGACAGGGAGATACGCAGTATTTT.

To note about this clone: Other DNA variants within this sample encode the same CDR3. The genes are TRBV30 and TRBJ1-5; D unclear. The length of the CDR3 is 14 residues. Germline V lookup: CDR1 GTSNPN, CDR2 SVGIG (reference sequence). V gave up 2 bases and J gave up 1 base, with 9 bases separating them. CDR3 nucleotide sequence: TGTGCCTGGAGTTCGGGTCCCAGCAATCAGCCCCAGCATTTT. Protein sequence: CAWSSGPSNQPQHF. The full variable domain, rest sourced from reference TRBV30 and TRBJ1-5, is SQTIHQWPATLVQPVGSPLSLECTVEGTSNPNLYWYRQAAGRGLQLLFYSVGIGQISSEVPQNLSASRPQDRQFILSSKKLLLSDSGFYLCAWSSGPSNQPQHFGDGTRLSIL.

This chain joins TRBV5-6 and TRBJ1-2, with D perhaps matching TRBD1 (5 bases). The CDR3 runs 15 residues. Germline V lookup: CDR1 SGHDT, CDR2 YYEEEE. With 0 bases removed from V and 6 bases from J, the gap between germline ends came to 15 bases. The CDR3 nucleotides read TGTGCCAGCAGCTTGGCCCTAAGGGGCAGGGATGGCTACACCTTC. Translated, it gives CASSLALRGRDGYTF.

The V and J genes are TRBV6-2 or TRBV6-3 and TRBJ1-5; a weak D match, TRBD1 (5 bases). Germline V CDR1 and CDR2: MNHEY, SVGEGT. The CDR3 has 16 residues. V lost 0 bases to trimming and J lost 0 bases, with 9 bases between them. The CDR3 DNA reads TGTGCCAGCAGTTACTCGTGGGGGGATAGCAATCAGCCCCAGCATTTT. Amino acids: CASSYSWGDSNQPQHF.

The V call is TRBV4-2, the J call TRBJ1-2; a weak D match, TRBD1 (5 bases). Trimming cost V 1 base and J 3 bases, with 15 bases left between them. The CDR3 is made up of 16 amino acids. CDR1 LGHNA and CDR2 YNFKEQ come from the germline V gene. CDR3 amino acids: CASSQVRGEADYGYTF. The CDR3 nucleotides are TGTGCCAGCAGCCAAGTTCGAGGGGAGGCGGACTATGGCTACACCTTC.

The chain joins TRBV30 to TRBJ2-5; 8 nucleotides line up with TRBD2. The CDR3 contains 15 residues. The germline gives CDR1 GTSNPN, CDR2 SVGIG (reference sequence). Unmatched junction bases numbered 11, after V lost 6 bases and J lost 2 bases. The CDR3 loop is CACDFSRGGQETQYF. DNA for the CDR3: TGTGCCTGTGACTTCTCTCGGGGGGGTCAAGAGACCCAGTACTTC.

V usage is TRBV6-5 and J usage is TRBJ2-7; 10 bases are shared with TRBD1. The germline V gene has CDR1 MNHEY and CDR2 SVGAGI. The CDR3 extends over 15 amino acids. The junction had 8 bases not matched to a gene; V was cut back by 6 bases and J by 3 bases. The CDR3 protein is CASSITGTGDYEQYF. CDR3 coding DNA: TGTGCCAGCAGCATCACGGGGACAGGGGACTACGAGCAGTACTTC.

The CDR3 DNA sequence: TGTGCCAGCAGCCTAGGACAGCCTGGGGCCAACGTCCTGACTTTC. It encodes CASSLGQPGANVLTF. The chain links TRBV5-4 to TRBJ2-6; TRBD1 is a possible D gene (6 bases). The V end lost 4 bases, the J end lost 2 bases, and 10 bases lay between the germline ends. In germline, CDR1 is SGHNT, CDR2 YYREEE (reference sequence). CDR3 length: 15 residues.